The entry that follows covers one TCR beta chain sequence. The data were obtained in a study of shared clonotypes between healthy human individuals. The ends lost 4 bases at V and 8 bases at J; junction bases unmatched: 15. The CDR3 covers 16 residues. CDR1 and CDR2 (germline): KGHSH, LQKENI. Every subset's genomic DNA went evenly onto several immunoSEQ plates. How the authors handled the data: ImmunoSEQ output held junction-only sequences without quality scores, so filtering differed. Repertoires were generated with immunoSEQ multiplex PCR, while TCRdb's copy carries only in-frame clones and drops some. V and J calls and clone size are those listed in that table; D and trimming were worked out from the DNA. The table includes approximately 1.4 million clones, 95% to 99% detected once. Negatively enriched CD4+ T cells were divided by CD45RA into naive and memory.

Sequenced material: naive CD4+ T cells sorted from blood. Subset defined: CD45RA+ positively selected. The chain couples TRBV18 to TRBJ1-2, with TRBD1 matching 8 bases. The receptor was isolated from a man aged 25-40 years in good health. The CDR3 loop reads CASSLGQGGAVRGYTF. Here the CDR3 DNA reads TGTGCCAGCTCACTCGGACAGGGAGGGGCTGTTCGGGGCTACACCTTC. Supplemented by reference TRBV18 and TRBJ1-2, the full variable domain reads NAGVMQNPRHLVRRRGQEARLRCSPMKGHSHVYWYRQLPEEGLKFMVYLQKENIIDESGMPKERFSAEFPKEGPSILRIQQVVRGDSAAYFCASSLGQGGAVRGYTFGSGTRLTVV.